The 2 T cell receptor beta chains below come from one sample, sequenced in a study of T cells in Graves' hyperthyroidism and ophthalmopathy. Amplification targeted TCR beta CDR3 regions from RNA transcripts. When the TCR CDR3 underwent first-round RT-PCR, the HTBI primer set was used. TCRdb passed the multiplex PCR reads through MiXCR, listing each CDR3 protein once. Of about 420,000 distinct CDR3 sequences in the sample, about 13% are singletons; the top ten hold 5.3%. The specimen was blood. These TCRs come from a young woman with Graves' hyperthyroidism.

This clonotype appeared many times. The chain couples TRBV10-3 to TRBJ1-4, with D tentatively TRBD1 (6 bases). V dropped 3 bases and J dropped 7 bases, with 9 bases sitting between them. Per germline, CDR1 ENHRY and CDR2 SYGVKD. The CDR3 is 13 amino acids. This CDR3 reads CAISDRGAEKLFF. DNA of the CDR3: TGTGCCATCAGTGACAGGGGAGCTGAAAAACTGTTTTTT.

This clonotype was seen many times. The genes are TRBV2 and TRBJ2-7; D perhaps matches TRBD1 (6 bases). Germline V gene lookup returns CDR1 SNHLY and CDR2 FYNNEI. The CDR3 loop spans 14 amino acids. The ends were cut back, 3 bases at V and 0 bases at J, with 9 bases in the middle. CDR3 amino acids: CASSDDRTSYEQYF. In nucleotides, the CDR3 is TGTGCCAGCAGTGACGACAGGACCTCCTACGAGCAGTACTTC. The entire variable domain, with the rest obtained from reference TRBV2 and TRBJ2-7, is as follows: EPEVTQTPSHQVTQMGQEVILRCVPISNHLYFYWYRQILGQKVEFLVSFYNNEISEKSEIFDDQFSVERPDGSNFTLKIRSTKLEDSAMYFCASSDDRTSYEQYFGPGTRLTVT.